This TCR beta chain emerged from a study of blood T cell repertoires in COVID-19. The CDR3 consists of 13 residues. Germline V gene lookup returns CDR1 PRHDT and CDR2 FYEKMQ (reference sequence). The ends were cut back, 3 bases at V and 4 bases at J, with 9 bases in the middle. In the study's own analysis: Amplification with reference gene primers provided the estimates of nucleated cell counts. Clones were read by immunoSEQ multiplex PCR, and TCRdb kept only the in-frame ones, dropping some. V and J calls and clone size are copied from that table; D and trimming were computed from the DNA. The sample lists a few hundred thousand clones, over 75% occurring once.

The material sequenced was PBMCs or T cells enriched from blood (not recorded which). The clonotype originates from a man aged 25 to 40 who had recovered from COVID-19. V gene TRBV13 combines with J gene TRBJ1-1; weak D call: TRBD1 (6 bases). The CDR3 loop reads CASSLGAATEAFF. In DNA form, the CDR3 reads TGTGCCAGCAGCTTGGGGGCGGCCACTGAAGCTTTCTTT.